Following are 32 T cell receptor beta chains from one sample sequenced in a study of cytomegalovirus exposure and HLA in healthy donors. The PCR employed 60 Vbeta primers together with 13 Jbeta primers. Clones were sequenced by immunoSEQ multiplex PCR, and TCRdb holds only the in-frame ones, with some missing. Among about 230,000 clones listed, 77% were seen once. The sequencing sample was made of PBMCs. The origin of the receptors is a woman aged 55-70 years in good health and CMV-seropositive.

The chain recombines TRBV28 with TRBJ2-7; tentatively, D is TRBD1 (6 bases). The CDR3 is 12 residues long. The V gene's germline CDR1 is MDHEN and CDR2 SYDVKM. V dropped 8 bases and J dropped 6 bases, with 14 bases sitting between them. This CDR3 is CASLPPRGEQYF. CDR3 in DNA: TGTGCCAGCCTCCCCCCCAGGGGCGAGCAGTACTTC.

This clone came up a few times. Here the CDR3 reads CASSLVSGGNYNEQFF. In DNA, the CDR3 is TGCGCCAGCAGCTTGGTAAGTGGAGGTAACTACAATGAGCAGTTCTTC. The V call is TRBV5-1, the J call TRBJ2-1, with D tentatively TRBD2 (5 bases). This CDR3 comprises 16 residues. V was shortened by 0 bases and J by 3 bases, with 13 bases between the two germline ends. Germline values: CDR1 SGHRS, CDR2 YFSETQ. The full variable domain, in which reference TRBV5-1 and TRBJ2-1 provide the parts outside the CDR3, is KAGVTQTPRYLIKTRGQQVTLSCSPISGHRSVSWYQQTPGQGLQFLFEYFSETQRNKGNFPGRFSGRQFSNSRSEMNVSTLELGDSALYLCASSLVSGGNYNEQFFGPGTRLTVL.

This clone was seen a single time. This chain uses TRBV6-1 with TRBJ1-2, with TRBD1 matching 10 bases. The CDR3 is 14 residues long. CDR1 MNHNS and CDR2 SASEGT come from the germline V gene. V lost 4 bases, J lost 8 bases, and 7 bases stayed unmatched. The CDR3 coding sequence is TGTGCCAGCAGTGTGGGACAGGGGATTGGAGGCTACACCTTC. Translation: CASSVGQGIGGYTF.

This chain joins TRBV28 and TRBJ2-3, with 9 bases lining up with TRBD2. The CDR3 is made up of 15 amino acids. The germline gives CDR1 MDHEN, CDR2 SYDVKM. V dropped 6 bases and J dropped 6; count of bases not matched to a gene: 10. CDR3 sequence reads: CASSSLAGEGDTQYF. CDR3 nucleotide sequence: TGTGCCAGCAGCTCTTTAGCGGGGGAGGGGGATACGCAGTATTTT.

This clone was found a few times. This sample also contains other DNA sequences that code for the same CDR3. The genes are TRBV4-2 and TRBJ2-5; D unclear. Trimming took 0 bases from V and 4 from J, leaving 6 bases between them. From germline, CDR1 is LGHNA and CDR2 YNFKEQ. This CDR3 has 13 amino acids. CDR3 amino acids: CASSQETGETQYF. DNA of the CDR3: TGTGCCAGCAGCCAAGAGACTGGAGAGACCCAGTACTTC.

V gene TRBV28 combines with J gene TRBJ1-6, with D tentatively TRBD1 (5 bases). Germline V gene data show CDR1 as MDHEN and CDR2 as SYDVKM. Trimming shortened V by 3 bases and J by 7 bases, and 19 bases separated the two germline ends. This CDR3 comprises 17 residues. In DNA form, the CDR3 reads TGTGCCAGCAGTTTGGCCAGGTCGGGGGTCGGGAATTCACCCCTCCACTTT. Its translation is CASSLARSGVGNSPLHF.

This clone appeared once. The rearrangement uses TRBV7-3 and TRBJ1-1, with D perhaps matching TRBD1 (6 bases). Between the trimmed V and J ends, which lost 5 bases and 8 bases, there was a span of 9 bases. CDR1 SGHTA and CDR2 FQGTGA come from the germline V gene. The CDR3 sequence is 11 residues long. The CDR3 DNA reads TGTGCCAGCAGCGCGCAGGGGGAAGCTTTCTTT. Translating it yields CASSAQGEAFF.

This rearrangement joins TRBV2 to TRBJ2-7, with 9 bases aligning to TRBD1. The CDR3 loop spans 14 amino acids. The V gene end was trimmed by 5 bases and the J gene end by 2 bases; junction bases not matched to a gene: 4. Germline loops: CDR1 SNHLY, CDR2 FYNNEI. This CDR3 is CASSTGQGAYEQYF. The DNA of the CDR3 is TGTGCCAGCAGTACGGGACAGGGCGCCTACGAGCAGTACTTC. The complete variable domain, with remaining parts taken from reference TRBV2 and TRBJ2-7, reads EPEVTQTPSHQVTQMGQEVILRCVPISNHLYFYWYRQILGQKVEFLVSFYNNEISEKSEIFDDQFSVERPDGSNFTLKIRSTKLEDSAMYFCASSTGQGAYEQYFGPGTRLTVT.

CDR3: CASSVIGGSNYGYTF. DNA for the CDR3: TGTGCCAGCAGTGTCATTGGGGGGTCTAACTATGGCTACACCTTC. The V gene is TRBV6-4, the J gene TRBJ1-2; perhaps TRBD1 as D (5 bases). Trimming left V 4 bases short and J 0 bases short, with 12 bases between. Germline lookup yields CDR1 MRHNA and CDR2 SNTAGT. This CDR3 comprises 15 residues.

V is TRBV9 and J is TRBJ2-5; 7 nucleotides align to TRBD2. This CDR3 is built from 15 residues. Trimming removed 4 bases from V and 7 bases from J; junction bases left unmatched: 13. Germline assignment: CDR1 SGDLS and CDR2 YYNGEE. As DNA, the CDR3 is TGTGCCAGCAGCCCTACCCCGTCTAGCGGTCGGACCCAGTACTTC. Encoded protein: CASSPTPSSGRTQYF.

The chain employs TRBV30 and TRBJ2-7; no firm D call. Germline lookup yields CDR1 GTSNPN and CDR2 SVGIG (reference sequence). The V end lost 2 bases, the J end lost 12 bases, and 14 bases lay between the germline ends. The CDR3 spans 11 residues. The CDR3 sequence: CAWSHGPVGYF. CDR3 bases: TGTGCCTGGAGTCATGGGCCTGTTGGGTACTTC.

The CDR3 DNA reads as TGTGCCAGCGGTAGGACTCTGAACACTGAAGCTTTCTTT. Protein: CASGRTLNTEAFF. The chain is built from TRBV19 and TRBJ1-1; no clear D gene. Trimming took off 9 bases at V and 0 bases at J, with 11 bases between the two ends. This CDR3 is 13 amino acids long. The germline gives CDR1 LNHDA, CDR2 SQIVND (reference sequence).

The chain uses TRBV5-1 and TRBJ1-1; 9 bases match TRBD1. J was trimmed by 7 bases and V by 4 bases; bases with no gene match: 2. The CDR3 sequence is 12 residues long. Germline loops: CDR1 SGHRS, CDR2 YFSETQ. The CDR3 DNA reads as TGCGCCAGCAGCCTGGGACAGGGTGAAGCTTTCTTT. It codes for CASSLGQGEAFF. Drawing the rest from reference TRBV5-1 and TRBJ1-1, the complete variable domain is KAGVTQTPRYLIKTRGQQVTLSCSPISGHRSVSWYQQTPGQGLQFLFEYFSETQRNKGNFPGRFSGRQFSNSRSEMNVSTLELGDSALYLCASSLGQGEAFFGQGTRLTVV.

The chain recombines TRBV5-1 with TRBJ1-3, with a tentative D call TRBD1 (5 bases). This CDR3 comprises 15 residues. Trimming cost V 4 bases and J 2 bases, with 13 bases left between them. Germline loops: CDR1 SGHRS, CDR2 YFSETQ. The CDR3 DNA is TGCGCCAGCAGCATAGGACATGGGGCTGGAAACACCATATATTTT. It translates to CASSIGHGAGNTIYF. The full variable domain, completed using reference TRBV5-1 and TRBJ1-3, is KAGVTQTPRYLIKTRGQQVTLSCSPISGHRSVSWYQQTPGQGLQFLFEYFSETQRNKGNFPGRFSGRQFSNSRSEMNVSTLELGDSALYLCASSIGHGAGNTIYFGEGSWLTVV.

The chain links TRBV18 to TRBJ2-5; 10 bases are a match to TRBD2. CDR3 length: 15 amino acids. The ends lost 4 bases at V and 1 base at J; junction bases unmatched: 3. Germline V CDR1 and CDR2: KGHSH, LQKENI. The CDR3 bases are TGTGCCAGCTCACAGACTAGCGGGTTCCAAGAGACCCAGTACTTC. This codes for CASSQTSGFQETQYF.

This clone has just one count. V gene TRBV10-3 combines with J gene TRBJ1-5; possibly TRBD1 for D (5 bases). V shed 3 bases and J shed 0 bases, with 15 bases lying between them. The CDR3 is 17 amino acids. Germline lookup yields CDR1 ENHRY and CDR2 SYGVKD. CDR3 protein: CAISDLPRGVSNQPQHF. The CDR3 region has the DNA TGTGCCATCAGTGATCTCCCACGGGGGGTTAGCAATCAGCCCCAGCATTTT.

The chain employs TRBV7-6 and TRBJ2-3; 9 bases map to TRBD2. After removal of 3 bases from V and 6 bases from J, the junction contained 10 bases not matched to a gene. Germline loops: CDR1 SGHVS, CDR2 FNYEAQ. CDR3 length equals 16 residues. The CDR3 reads CASSFSAGGTADTQYF. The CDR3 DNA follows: TGTGCCAGCAGCTTTTCCGCGGGAGGGACTGCGGATACGCAGTATTTT. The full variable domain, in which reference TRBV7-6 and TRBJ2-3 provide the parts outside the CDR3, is GAGVSQSPRYKVTKRGQDVALRCDPISGHVSLYWYRQALGQGPEFLTYFNYEAQQDKSGLPNDRFSAERPEGSISTLTIQRTEQRDSAMYRCASSFSAGGTADTQYFGPGTRLTVL.

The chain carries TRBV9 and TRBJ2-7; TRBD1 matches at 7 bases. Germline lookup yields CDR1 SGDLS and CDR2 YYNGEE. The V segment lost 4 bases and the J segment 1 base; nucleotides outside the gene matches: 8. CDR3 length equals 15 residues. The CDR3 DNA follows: TGTGCCAGCAGCTTAAGGGACAGCGTTTCCTACGAGCAGTACTTC. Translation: CASSLRDSVSYEQYF. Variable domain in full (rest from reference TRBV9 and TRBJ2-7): DSGVTQTPKHLITATGQRVTLRCSPRSGDLSVYWYQQSLDQGLQFLIQYYNGEERAKGNILERFSAQQFPDLHSELNLSSLELGDSALYFCASSLRDSVSYEQYFGPGTRLTVT.

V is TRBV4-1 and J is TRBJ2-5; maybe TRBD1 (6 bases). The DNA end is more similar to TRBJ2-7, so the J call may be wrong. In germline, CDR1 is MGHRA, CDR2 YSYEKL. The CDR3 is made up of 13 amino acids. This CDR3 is CASSLRDTYEQYF. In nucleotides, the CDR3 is TGCGCCAGCAGCCTCCGGGACACCTACGAGCAGTACTTC.

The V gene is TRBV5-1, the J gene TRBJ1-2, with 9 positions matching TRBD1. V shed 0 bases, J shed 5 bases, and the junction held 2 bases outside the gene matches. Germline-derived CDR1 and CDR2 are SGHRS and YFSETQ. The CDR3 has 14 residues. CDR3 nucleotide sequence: TGCGCCAGCAGCTTGGGGACAGGGGCATATGGCTACACCTTC. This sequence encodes CASSLGTGAYGYTF.

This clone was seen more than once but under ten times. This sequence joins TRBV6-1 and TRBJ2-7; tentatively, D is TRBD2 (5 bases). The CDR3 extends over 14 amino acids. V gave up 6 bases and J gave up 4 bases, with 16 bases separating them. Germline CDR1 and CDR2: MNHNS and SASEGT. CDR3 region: CASRSRGIFYEQYF. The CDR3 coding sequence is TGTGCCAGCAGGAGCCGGGGAATTTTTTACGAGCAGTACTTC.

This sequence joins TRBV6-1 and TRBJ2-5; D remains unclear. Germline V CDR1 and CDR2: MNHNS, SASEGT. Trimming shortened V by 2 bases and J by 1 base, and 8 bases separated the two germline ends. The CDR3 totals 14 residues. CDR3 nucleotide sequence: TGTGCCAGCAGTGAATCGCCCAGCCAAGAGACCCAGTACTTC. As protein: CASSESPSQETQYF.

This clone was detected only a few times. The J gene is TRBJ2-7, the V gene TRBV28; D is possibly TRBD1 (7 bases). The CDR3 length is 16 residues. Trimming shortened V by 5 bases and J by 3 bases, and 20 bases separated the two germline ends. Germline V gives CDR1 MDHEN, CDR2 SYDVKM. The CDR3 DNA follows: TGTGCCAGCAGTCTCCCGGGGCAGGGGGGAAACTACGAGCAGTACTTC. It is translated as CASSLPGQGGNYEQYF.

The CDR3 loop is CSVTGTGGHYNEQFF. The CDR3 DNA reads as TGCAGCGTTACCGGGACAGGGGGCCACTACAATGAGCAGTTCTTC. The chain joins TRBV29-1 to TRBJ2-1, with TRBD1 identical over 12 bases. Germline values: CDR1 SQVTM, CDR2 ANQGSEA. CDR3 size: 15 residues. V lost 5 bases to trimming and J lost 3 bases; unmatched junction nucleotides: 5.

The CDR3 sequence is CASSSGAGFKSYEQYF. Here the CDR3 DNA reads TGTGCCAGCAGCTCTGGGGCTGGGTTTAAGTCCTACGAGCAGTACTTC. The chain links TRBV5-4 to TRBJ2-7; maybe TRBD1 (5 bases). Germline V gene lookup returns CDR1 SGHNT and CDR2 YYREEE (reference sequence). The CDR3 loop spans 16 amino acids. V lost 3 bases and J 1 base, leaving 17 bases between the germline ends.

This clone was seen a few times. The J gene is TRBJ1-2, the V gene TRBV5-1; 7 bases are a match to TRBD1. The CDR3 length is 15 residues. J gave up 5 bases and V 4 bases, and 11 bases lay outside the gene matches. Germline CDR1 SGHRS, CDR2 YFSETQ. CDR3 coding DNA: TGCGCCAGCAGCGTCCAGACAGGGTTCTTGTATGGCTACACCTTC. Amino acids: CASSVQTGFLYGYTF.

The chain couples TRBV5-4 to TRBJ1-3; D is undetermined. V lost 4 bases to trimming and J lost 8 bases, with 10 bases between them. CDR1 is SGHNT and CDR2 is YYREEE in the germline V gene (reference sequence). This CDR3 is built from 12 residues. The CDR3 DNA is TGTGCCAGCAGCCAGCCCGGAGACACCATATATTTT. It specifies CASSQPGDTIYF.

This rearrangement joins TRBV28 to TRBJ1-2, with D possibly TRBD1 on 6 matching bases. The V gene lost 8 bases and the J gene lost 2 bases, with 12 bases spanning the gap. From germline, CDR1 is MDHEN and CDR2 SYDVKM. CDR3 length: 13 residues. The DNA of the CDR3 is TGTGCCAGCCAGGACAGCTTCAACTATGGCTACACCTTC. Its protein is CASQDSFNYGYTF.

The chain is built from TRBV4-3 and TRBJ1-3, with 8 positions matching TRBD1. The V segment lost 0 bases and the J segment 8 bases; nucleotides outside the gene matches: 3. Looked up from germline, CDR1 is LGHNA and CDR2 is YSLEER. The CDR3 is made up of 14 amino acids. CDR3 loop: CASSQDGQGDTIYF. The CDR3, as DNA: TGCGCCAGCAGCCAAGACGGACAGGGTGACACCATATATTTT.

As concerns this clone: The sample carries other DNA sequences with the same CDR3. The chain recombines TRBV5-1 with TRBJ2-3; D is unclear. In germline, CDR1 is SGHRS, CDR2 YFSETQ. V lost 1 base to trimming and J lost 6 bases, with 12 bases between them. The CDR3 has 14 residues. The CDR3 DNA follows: TGCGCCAGCAGCTTGAATAGTTCCCCCGATACGCAGTATTTT. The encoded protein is CASSLNSSPDTQYF.

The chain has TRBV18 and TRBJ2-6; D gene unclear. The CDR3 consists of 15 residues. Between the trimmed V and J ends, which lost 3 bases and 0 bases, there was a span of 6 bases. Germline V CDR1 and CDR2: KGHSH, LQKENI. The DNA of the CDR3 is TGTGCCAGCTCACCCCTGAGCTCTGGGGCCAACGTCCTGACTTTC. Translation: CASSPLSSGANVLTF.

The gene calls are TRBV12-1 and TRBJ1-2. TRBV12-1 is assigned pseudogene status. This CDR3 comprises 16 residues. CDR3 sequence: CASSFAGGGSCYGYTF. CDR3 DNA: TGTGCCAGCAGCTTTGCTGGGGGGGGAAGTTGCTATGGCTACACCTTC.